The 13 T cell receptor beta chains in this list originate from one sample, sequenced in a study of response to subunit inactivated influenza vaccine. TCRdb fed the RT-PCR reads into MiXCR, producing one record per CDR3 protein. The data show hundreds of thousands of distinct CDR3 sequences, roughly 13% seen once. This sample comprised PBMCs from blood, obtained roughly 47 days after vaccination. Receptors were obtained from a man aged 50 or older who received an inactivated influenza vaccine.

DNA of the CDR3: TGTGCCACCAGTGTAGGACAAACGACCGGGGAGCTGTTTTTT. It encodes CATSVGQTTGELFF. This chain connects TRBV24-1 to TRBJ2-2, with TRBD1 as a possible D gene (5 bases). V lost 5 bases, J lost 5 bases, and 11 bases lay in between. The CDR3 loop spans 14 amino acids. Per the germline V gene, CDR1 is KGHDR and CDR2 is SFDVKD.

In its sample, this clonotype was seen many times. The genes are TRBV24-1 and TRBJ2-5; D is unresolved. Germline V gene sequence: CDR1 KGHDR, CDR2 SFDVKD. The V end lost 7 bases, the J end lost 5 bases, and 13 bases lay between the germline ends. The CDR3 has 13 residues. The CDR3 sequence is CATSPDWGETQYF. The CDR3 DNA is TGTGCCACCAGCCCCGATTGGGGTGAGACCCAGTACTTC.

The CDR3 protein is CASSTSLSGEQYF. The CDR3 nucleotides are TGCGCCAGCAGCACCTCTCTAAGCGGCGAGCAGTACTTC. V gene TRBV5-1 combines with J gene TRBJ2-7; possible D gene TRBD2, 5 bases. CDR3 length: 13 residues. Germline V lookup: CDR1 SGHRS, CDR2 YFSETQ. V lost 4 bases and J 6 bases, leaving 14 bases between the germline ends.

The V call is TRBV2, the J call TRBJ2-5, with D possibly TRBD1 on 5 matching bases. This CDR3 is built from 15 residues. CDR1 SNHLY and CDR2 FYNNEI come from the germline V gene. V lost 5 bases and J lost 4, with 17 bases in between. CDR3 protein: CASSPLMQGGETQYF. DNA for the CDR3: TGTGCCAGCAGTCCCCTTATGCAGGGCGGAGAGACCCAGTACTTC.

In its sample, this clonotype was seen many times. V usage is TRBV12-3 or TRBV12-4 and J usage is TRBJ1-5; the match to TRBD1 covers 11 bases. The CDR3 length is 15 residues. V lost 5 bases, J lost 4 bases, and 4 bases stayed unmatched. CDR3 DNA sequence: TGTGCCAGCAGTACTGGACAGGGGGCAAATCAGCCCCAGCATTTT. Its translation is CASSTGQGANQPQHF.

In this sample, this clonotype turned up many times. This chain connects TRBV7-9 to TRBJ2-1; 10 bases line up with TRBD1. There are 16 residues in the CDR3. Germline assignment: CDR1 SEHNR and CDR2 FQNEAQ (reference sequence). The V gene end was trimmed by 8 bases and the J gene end by 6 bases; junction bases not matched to a gene: 13. Here the CDR3 reads CASSGQGETVGNEQFF. In DNA, the CDR3 is TGTGCCAGCTCTGGACAGGGGGAGACCGTGGGCAATGAGCAGTTCTTC.

This chain links TRBV20-1 with TRBJ1-2; 11 bases are shared with TRBD1. Germline-derived CDR1 and CDR2 are DFQATT and SNEGSKA (reference sequence). The V and J ends lost 1 base and 4 bases, in that order; junction bases with no gene match: 5. The CDR3 spans 15 residues. The CDR3 sequence: CSARVLGQGGYGYTF. The CDR3 DNA reads as TGCAGTGCTAGAGTCCTGGGACAGGGGGGCTATGGCTACACCTTC.

The rearrangement links TRBV6-2 or TRBV6-3 to TRBJ2-1; TRBD2 matches 7 bases. This CDR3 has 15 amino acids. V gave up 5 bases and J gave up 2 bases; unmatched junction bases: 6. From germline, CDR1 is MNHEY and CDR2 SVGEGT. The CDR3, as DNA: TGTGCCAGCAGTAACCCGGGACTAACCTACAATGAGCAGTTCTTC. This gives the protein CASSNPGLTYNEQFF.

The rearrangement joins TRBV4-1 to TRBJ2-2; TRBD2 matches 7 bases. Germline CDR1 reads MGHRA; CDR2 reads YSYEKL. The CDR3 is made up of 16 amino acids. Trimming took 5 bases from V and 6 from J; bases not matched to a gene: 12. The chain's CDR3 is CASSKGPGGRPGELFF. The CDR3, as DNA: TGCGCCAGCAGCAAAGGACCGGGAGGAAGACCCGGGGAGCTGTTTTTT.

This clonotype appeared many times. The chain joins TRBV7-2 to TRBJ2-2, with D hard to call. From germline, CDR1 is SGHTA and CDR2 FQGNSA. Trimming took off 2 bases at V and 7 bases at J, with 8 bases between the two ends. The CDR3 has 13 amino acids. CDR3 sequence reads: CASSLLMGGELFF. DNA of the CDR3: TGTGCCAGCAGCTTATTGATGGGCGGGGAGCTGTTTTTT.

The sample holds a few counts of this clonotype. This chain connects TRBV29-1 to TRBJ1-3, with D uncertain. The CDR3 length is 13 residues. The germline gives CDR1 SQVTM, CDR2 ANQGSEA. V lost 5 bases and J lost 0, with 8 bases in between. In nucleotides, the CDR3 is TGCAGCGTTCGACAAAGCTCTGGAAACACCATATATTTT. Translating it yields CSVRQSSGNTIYF.

The chain links TRBV20-1 to TRBJ2-1; 13 bases are shared with TRBD2. Trimming at V came to 7 bases and at J to 1 base, leaving 10 bases not matched to a gene. Germline V gene sequence: CDR1 DFQATT, CDR2 SNEGSKA (reference sequence). CDR3 length: 17 residues. CDR3 sequence (DNA): TGCAGTGATAGCCGCCGACTAGCGGGAGGTTCCTACAATGAGCAGTTCTTC. Translated, it gives CSDSRRLAGGSYNEQFF.

This clonotype was picked up one time. This chain uses TRBV29-1 with TRBJ2-7, with TRBD1 identical over 7 bases. The CDR3 contains 11 residues. The V gene end was trimmed by 5 bases and the J gene end by 9 bases; junction bases not matched to a gene: 7. The germline V gene encodes CDR1 SQVTM and CDR2 ANQGSEA. The chain's CDR3 is CSVLGGGSQYF. The CDR3 DNA reads as TGCAGCGTTCTAGGGGGCGGGTCGCAGTACTTC.